Listed here are 9 T cell receptor beta chains from one sample, sequenced in a study of T-cell reconstitution after alpha-beta-depleted transplantation in children. For TCRbeta, the library was prepared with unique molecular identifiers. MiXCR was run by TCRdb on the PCR reads, yielding one entry per CDR3 protein. The sample includes some 280,000 distinct CDR3 sequences, over 8% of them seen just once. Material: PBMCs from the stem cell graft donor, obtained from the stem cell graft. These receptors all come from a human donor who donated a stem cell graft to a child with SCID.

Many counts were recorded for this clonotype. V and J are TRBV5-1 and TRBJ2-1; 10 bases map to TRBD2. Per germline, CDR1 SGHRS and CDR2 YFSETQ. Trimming at V came to 3 bases and at J to 6 bases, leaving 6 bases not matched to a gene. The CDR3 sequence is 15 residues long. In DNA form, the CDR3 reads TGCGCCAGCAGCTCGAGGGCTAGCGGGGGCAATGAGCAGTTCTTC. Its protein is CASSSRASGGNEQFF. Supplemented by reference TRBV5-1 and TRBJ2-1, the full variable domain reads KAGVTQTPRYLIKTRGQQVTLSCSPISGHRSVSWYQQTPGQGLQFLFEYFSETQRNKGNFPGRFSGRQFSNSRSEMNVSTLELGDSALYLCASSSRASGGNEQFFGPGTRLTVL.

This chain uses TRBV6-5 with TRBJ2-4, with 9 bases matching TRBD2. V was clipped by 5 bases and J by 4 bases; unmatched bases: 6. Germline CDR1 MNHEY, CDR2 SVGAGI. The CDR3 sequence is 15 residues long. The CDR3 bases are TGTGCCAGCAGTACCCGCGGGAGGGAAAAAAACATTCAGTACTTC. Encoded protein: CASSTRGREKNIQYF.

The J gene is TRBJ2-7, the V gene TRBV7-9; 10 bases agree with TRBD1. This CDR3 region has 16 residues. Germline V CDR1 and CDR2: SEHNR, FQNEAQ (reference sequence). V lost 4 bases and J lost 7; bases outside the gene matches: 13. The CDR3: CASSSAALTGGREQYF. The CDR3 coding sequence is TGTGCCAGCAGCTCGGCTGCTTTGACAGGGGGCCGGGAGCAGTACTTC.

The rearrangement joins TRBV12-5 to TRBJ2-3, with D unresolved. CDR1 and CDR2 from the germline V gene are LGHNT and FRNRAP. V was clipped by 6 bases and J by 5 bases, with 12 bases between them. This CDR3 is 13 amino acids long. CDR3 loop: CASGTALKDTQYF. CDR3 in DNA: TGTGCTAGTGGCACCGCGTTGAAAGATACGCAGTATTTT.

This clonotype was detected a few times. This rearrangement joins TRBV29-1 to TRBJ1-5; TRBD1 is a possible D gene (6 bases). CDR1 and CDR2 (germline): SQVTM, ANQGSEA. The CDR3 is 14 amino acids. With 6 bases removed from V and 0 bases from J, the gap between germline ends came to 12 bases. CDR3 nucleotide sequence: TGCAGCGTAGTCACAGGGAATAGCAATCAGCCCCAGCATTTT. Residues: CSVVTGNSNQPQHF.

The sample holds a few counts of this clonotype. This chain connects TRBV20-1 to TRBJ1-1; D remains unclear. Germline assignment: CDR1 DFQATT and CDR2 SNEGSKA (reference sequence). V lost 3 bases to trimming and J lost 1 base, with 9 bases between them. This CDR3 is 13 amino acids long. The CDR3 nucleotides are TGCAGTGCTAGGCCCGATCAGAACACTGAAGCTTTCTTT. As protein: CSARPDQNTEAFF.

J is TRBJ1-6 and V is TRBV5-8; D is possibly TRBD1 (5 bases). The CDR3 length is 15 residues. Germline V gene lookup returns CDR1 SGHTS and CDR2 YDEGEE. V was shortened by 4 bases and J by 6 bases, with 14 bases between the two germline ends. The CDR3 DNA reads TGTGCCAGCAGCATGGGACGGTGGGCTAATTCACCCCTCCACTTT. Amino acid sequence: CASSMGRWANSPLHF.

This clonotype was counted ten times or more. This chain links TRBV5-1 with TRBJ1-1; no reliable D call. Trimming cost V 0 bases and J 3 bases, with 9 bases left between them. The V gene's germline CDR1 is SGHRS and CDR2 YFSETQ. The CDR3 sequence is 14 residues long. CDR3 in amino acids: CASSLEAAYTEAFF. Here the CDR3 DNA reads TGCGCCAGCAGCTTGGAAGCAGCATACACTGAAGCTTTCTTT.

V is TRBV7-9 and J is TRBJ2-5; no firm D call. The ends were cut back, 1 base at V and 3 bases at J, with 9 bases in the middle. There are 14 residues in the CDR3. The V gene's germline CDR1 is SEHNR and CDR2 FQNEAQ (reference sequence). CDR3 nucleotides: TGTGCCAGCAGCTTAGAAAGGATTAAAGAGACCCAGTACTTC. It is translated as CASSLERIKETQYF.